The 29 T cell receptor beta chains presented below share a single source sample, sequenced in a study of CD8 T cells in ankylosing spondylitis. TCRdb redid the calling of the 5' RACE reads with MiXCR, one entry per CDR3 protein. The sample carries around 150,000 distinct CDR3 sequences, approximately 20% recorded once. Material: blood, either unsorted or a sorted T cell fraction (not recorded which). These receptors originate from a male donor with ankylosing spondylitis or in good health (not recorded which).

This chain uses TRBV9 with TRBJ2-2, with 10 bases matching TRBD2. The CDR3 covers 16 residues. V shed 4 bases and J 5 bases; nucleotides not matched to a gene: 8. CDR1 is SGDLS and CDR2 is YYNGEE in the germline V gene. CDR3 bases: TGTGCCAGCAGCTTCGGTCTAGCGGGAGTAACCGGGGAGCTGTTTTTT. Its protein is CASSFGLAGVTGELFF.

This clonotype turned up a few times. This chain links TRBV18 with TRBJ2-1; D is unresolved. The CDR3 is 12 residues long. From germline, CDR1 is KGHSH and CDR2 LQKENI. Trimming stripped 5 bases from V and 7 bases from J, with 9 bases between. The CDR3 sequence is CASSTPLNEQFF. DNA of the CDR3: TGTGCCAGCTCAACCCCGTTAAATGAGCAGTTCTTC. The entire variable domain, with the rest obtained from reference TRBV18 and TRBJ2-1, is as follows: NAGVMQNPRHLVRRRGQEARLRCSPMKGHSHVYWYRQLPEEGLKFMVYLQKENIIDESGMPKERFSAEFPKEGPSILRIQQVVRGDSAAYFCASSTPLNEQFFGPGTRLTVL.

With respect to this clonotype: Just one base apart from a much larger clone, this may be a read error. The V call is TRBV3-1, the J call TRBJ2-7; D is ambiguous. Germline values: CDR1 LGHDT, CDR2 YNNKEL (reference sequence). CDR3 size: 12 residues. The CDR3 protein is CASGQGGYEQYF. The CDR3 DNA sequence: TGTGCCAGCGGCCAAGGTGGATACGAGCAGTACTTC.

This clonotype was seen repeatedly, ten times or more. The CDR3 region has the DNA TGCAGTGCTAGCGACATATCGAACACCGGGGAGCTGTTTTTT. This translates into CSASDISNTGELFF. The chain has TRBV20-1 and TRBJ2-2; no clear D. CDR1 DFQATT and CDR2 SNEGSKA come from the germline V gene (reference sequence). Trimming left V 3 bases short and J 0 bases short, with 8 bases between. The length of the CDR3 is 14 residues.

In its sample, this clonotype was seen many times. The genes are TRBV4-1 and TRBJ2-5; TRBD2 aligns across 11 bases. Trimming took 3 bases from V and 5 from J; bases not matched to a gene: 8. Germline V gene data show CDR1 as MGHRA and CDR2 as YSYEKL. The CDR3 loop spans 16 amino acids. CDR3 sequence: CASSQSSSGRVETQYF. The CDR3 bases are TGCGCCAGCAGCCAGAGTAGTAGCGGGAGGGTTGAGACCCAGTACTTC.

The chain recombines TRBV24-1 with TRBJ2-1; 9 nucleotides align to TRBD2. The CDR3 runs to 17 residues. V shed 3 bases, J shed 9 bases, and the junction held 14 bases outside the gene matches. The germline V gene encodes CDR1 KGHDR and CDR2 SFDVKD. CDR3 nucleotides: TGTGCCACCAGTGATGGGGCTGCGGGAGGGAGTTTTGGTGAGCAGTTCTTC. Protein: CATSDGAAGGSFGEQFF.

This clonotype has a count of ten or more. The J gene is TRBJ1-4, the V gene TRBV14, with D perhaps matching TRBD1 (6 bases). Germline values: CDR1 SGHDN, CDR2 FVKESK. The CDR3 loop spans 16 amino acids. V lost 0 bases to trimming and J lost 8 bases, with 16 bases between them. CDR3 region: CASSQDELGGYEKLFF. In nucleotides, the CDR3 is TGTGCCAGCAGCCAAGATGAGCTGGGGGGCTACGAAAAACTGTTTTTT.

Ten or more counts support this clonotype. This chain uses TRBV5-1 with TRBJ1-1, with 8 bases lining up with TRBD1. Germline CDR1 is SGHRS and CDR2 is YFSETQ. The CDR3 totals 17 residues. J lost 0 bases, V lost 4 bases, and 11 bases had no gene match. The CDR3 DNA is TGCGCCAGCAGCGCCTACAGGGGGAAGGTCATGAACACTGAAGCTTTCTTT. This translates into CASSAYRGKVMNTEAFF.

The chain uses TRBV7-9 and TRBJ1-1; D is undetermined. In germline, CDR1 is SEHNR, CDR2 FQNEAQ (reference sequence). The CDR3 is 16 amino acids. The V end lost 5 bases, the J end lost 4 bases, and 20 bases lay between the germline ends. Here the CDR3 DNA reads TGTGCCAGCAGCCCTACCTCGGGCTCGGGAGGCACTGAAGCTTTCTTT. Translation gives CASSPTSGSGGTEAFF.

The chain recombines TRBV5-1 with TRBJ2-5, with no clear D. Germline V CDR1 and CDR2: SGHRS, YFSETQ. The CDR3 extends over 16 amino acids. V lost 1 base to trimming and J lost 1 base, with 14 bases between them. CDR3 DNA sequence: TGCGCCAGCAGCTTGAGAGGTGGTCGCCCCCAAGAGACCCAGTACTTC. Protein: CASSLRGGRPQETQYF.

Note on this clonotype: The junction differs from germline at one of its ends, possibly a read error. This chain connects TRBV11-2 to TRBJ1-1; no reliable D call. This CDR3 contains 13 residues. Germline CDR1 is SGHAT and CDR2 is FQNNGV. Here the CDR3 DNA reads TGTGCCAGCACCTTAGGTCAAGACACTGAAGCTTTCTTT. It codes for CASTLGQDTEAFF. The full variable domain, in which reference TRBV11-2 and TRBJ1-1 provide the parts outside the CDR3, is EAGVAQSPRYKIIEKRQSVAFWCNPISGHATLYWYQQILGQGPKLLIQFQNNGVVDDSQLPKDRFSAERLKGVDSTLKIQPAKLEDSAVYLCASTLGQDTEAFFGQGTRLTVV.

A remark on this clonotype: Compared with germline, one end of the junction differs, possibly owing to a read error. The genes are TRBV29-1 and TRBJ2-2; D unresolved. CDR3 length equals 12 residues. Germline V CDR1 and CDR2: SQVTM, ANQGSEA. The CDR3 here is CGVARPAGELFF. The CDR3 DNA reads TGCGGCGTGGCCCGGCCCGCCGGGGAGCTGTTTTTT.

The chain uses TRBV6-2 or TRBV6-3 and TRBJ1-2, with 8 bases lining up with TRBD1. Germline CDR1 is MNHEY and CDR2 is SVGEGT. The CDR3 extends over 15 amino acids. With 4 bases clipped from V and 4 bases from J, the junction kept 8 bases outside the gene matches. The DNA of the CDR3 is TGTGCCAGCAGTTCCGGGACAGGTCTGGGCTATGGCTACACCTTC. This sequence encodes CASSSGTGLGYGYTF.

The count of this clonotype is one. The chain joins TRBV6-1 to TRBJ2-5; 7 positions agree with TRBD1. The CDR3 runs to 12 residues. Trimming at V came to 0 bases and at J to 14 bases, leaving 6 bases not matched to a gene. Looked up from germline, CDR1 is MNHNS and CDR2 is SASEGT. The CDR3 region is CASSEAGGNIYF. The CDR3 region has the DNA TGTGCCAGCAGTGAAGCAGGGGGCAACATATACTTC.

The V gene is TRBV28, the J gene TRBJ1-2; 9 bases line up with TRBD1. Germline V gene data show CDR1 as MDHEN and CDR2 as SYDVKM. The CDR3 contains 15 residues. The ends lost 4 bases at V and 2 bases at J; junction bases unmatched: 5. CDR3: CASSYGTGKNYGYTF. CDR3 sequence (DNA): TGTGCCAGCAGTTACGGGACAGGGAAAAACTATGGCTACACCTTC.

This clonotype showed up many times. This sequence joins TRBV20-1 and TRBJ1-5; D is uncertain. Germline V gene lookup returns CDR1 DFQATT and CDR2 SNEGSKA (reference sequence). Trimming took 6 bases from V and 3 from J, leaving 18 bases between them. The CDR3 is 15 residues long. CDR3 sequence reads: CSASPGGSYNQPQHF. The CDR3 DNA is TGCAGTGCCAGCCCCGGTGGCAGCTACAATCAGCCCCAGCATTTT.

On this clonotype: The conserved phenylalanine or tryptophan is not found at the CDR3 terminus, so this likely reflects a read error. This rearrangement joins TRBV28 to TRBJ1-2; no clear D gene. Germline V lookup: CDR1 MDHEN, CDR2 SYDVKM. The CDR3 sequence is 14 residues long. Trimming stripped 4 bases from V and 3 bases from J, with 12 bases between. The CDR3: CASSSRSSYYGYTL. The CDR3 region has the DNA TGTGCCAGCAGTTCCCGGTCCAGCTACTATGGCTACACCCTC.

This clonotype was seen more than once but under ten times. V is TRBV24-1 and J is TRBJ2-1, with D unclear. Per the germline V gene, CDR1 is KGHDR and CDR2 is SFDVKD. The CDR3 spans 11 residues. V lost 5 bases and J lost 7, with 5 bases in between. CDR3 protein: CATSVQNEQFF. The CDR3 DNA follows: TGTGCCACCAGTGTCCAGAATGAGCAGTTCTTC.

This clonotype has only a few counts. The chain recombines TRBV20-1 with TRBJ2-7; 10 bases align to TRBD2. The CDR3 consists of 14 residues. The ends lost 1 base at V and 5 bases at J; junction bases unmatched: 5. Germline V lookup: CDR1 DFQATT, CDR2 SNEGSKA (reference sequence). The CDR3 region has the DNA TGCAGTGCTAGAGTTCCTAGCGGGAGCCACGAGCAGTACTTC. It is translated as CSARVPSGSHEQYF.

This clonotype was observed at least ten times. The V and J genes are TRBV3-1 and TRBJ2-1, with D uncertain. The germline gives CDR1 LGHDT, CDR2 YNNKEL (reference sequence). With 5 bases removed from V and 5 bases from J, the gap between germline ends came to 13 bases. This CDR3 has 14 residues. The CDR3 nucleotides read TGTGCCAGCAGCTTGACGGGCGCCCACAATGAGCAGTTCTTC. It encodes CASSLTGAHNEQFF.

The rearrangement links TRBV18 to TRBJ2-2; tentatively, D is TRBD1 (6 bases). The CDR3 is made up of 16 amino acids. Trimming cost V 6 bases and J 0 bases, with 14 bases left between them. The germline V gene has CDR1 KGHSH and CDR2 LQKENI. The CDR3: CASSPRGTPNTGELFF. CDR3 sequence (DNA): TGTGCCAGCTCTCCCCGAGGGACACCGAACACCGGGGAGCTGTTTTTT.

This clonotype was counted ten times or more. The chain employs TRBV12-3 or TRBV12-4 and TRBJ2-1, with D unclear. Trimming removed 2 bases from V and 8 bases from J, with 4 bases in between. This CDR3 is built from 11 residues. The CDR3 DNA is TGTGCCAGCAGTTTACGCGATGAGCAGTTCTTC. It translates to CASSLRDEQFF.

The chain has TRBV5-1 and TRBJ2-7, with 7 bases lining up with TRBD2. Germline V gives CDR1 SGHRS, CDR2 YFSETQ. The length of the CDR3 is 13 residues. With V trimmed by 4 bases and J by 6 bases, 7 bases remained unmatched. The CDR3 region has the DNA TGCGCCAGCAGCAAAGGTGGGGGGGTCGAGCAGTACTTC. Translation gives CASSKGGGVEQYF. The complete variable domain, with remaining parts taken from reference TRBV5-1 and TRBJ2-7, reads KAGVTQTPRYLIKTRGQQVTLSCSPISGHRSVSWYQQTPGQGLQFLFEYFSETQRNKGNFPGRFSGRQFSNSRSEMNVSTLELGDSALYLCASSKGGGVEQYFGPGTRLTVT.

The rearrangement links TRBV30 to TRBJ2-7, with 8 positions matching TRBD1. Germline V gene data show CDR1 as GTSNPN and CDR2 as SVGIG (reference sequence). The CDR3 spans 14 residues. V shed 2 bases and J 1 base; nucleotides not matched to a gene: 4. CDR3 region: CAWSTGQGSYEQYF. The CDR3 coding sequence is TGTGCCTGGAGTACAGGACAGGGATCCTACGAGCAGTACTTC.

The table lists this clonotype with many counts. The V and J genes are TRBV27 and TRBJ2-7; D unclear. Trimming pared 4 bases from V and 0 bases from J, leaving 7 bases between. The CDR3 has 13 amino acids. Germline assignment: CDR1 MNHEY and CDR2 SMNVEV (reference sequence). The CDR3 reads CASSSWNSYEQYF. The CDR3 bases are TGTGCCAGCAGTTCATGGAACTCCTACGAGCAGTACTTC.

The CDR3, as DNA: TGCGCCAGCAGCCCGGGACAGAACTGGAATTCACCCCTCCACTTT. Amino acids: CASSPGQNWNSPLHF. The chain recombines TRBV5-1 with TRBJ1-6, with 7 bases lining up with TRBD1. This CDR3 comprises 15 residues. J lost 7 bases, V lost 4 bases, and 8 bases had no gene match. Per germline, CDR1 SGHRS and CDR2 YFSETQ.

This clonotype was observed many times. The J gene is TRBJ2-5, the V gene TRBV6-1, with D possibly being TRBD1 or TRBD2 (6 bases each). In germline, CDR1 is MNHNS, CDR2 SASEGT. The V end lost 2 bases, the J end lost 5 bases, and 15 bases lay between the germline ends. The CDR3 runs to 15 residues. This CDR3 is CASSETPTGRETQYF. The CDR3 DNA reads TGTGCCAGCAGTGAAACCCCAACAGGGAGGGAGACCCAGTACTTC.

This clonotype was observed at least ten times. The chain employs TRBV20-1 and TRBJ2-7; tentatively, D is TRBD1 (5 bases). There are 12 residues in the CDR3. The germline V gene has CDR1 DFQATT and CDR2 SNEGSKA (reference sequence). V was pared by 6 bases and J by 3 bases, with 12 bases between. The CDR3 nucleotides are TGCAGTGCAGATCTAGACAGCTACGAGCAGTACTTC. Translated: CSADLDSYEQYF.

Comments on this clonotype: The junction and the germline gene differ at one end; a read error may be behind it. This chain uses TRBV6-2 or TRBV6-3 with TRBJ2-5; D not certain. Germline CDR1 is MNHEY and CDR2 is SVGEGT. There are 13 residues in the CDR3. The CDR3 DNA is TGTACCAGCGTTAAGTATCCGGGAGAGACCCAGTACTTC. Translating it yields CTSVKYPGETQYF.